This TCR beta chain was captured in a study of blood T cell repertoires in COVID-19 (dated by TCRdb to 2020 to 2021). Study-level background: Samples from collaborators originated in the United States, Italy and Spain and spanned both the acute and convalescent phases of COVID-19. The prospective study material was composed of cDNA or gDNA derived from T cells, B-cell-depleted T cells, or PBMCs. Subjects who had been exposed to COVID-19, were actively infected with it, or had recovered from it provided the deeply sampled blood TCRbeta repertoires that made up the dataset. The repertoires were released in a freely available public database meant as a resource for research on the immune response to SARS-CoV-2. The samples were drawn from the first 160 participants of the ongoing ImmuneRACE study and from 1,254 subjects provided by 6 global collaborators. Nearly every sample came with metadata listing a de-identified subject ID, COVID-19 status, age in years and sex. Where available, HLA class I and class II types were obtained from metadata supplied by the sample provider rather than from assay-based typing.

Results the study describes overall, beyond this receptor: The amount of clinical and demographic metadata varied by source and participant and was provided uncurated.

This clone was recorded once. Which antigen it targets is not known. No base qualities exist here, and no much larger clone lies one base off it. The CDR3 sequence holds 14 residues, the cysteine and phenylalanine included. Here the CDR3 DNA is all that survives: 42 bases in frame from base 1. Deletion took 0 bases off V and 2 bases off J, with a span of 9 bases between the germline ends. The germline V gene supplies CDR1 SGDLS and CDR2 YYNGEE. TCRbeta CDR3 regions were amplified from genomic DNA by means of the immunoSEQ Assay, a bias-controlled multiplex PCR. As for the authors' bioinformatics: The number of nucleated cells in each sample was estimated from the amplification of reference gene primers within the assay. To quantify the absolute abundance of each unique TCRbeta CDR3 rearrangement, sequence reads were collapsed and filtered. Productive Simpson clonality was computed per sample as the square root of Simpson's diversity index over productive rearrangements. TCRdb stores this immuneACCESS table with in-frame sequences only. Part of the clones is absent; in the studies checked, under half of the shortfall reflects unresolved V genes, and no reason is known for the rest. V and J calls and clone size are copied from that table; D and trimming were computed from the DNA. The sample table contains about 200,000 clones; only one count was recorded for around 85% of them. In total, the top ten clones hold 18% of the sample.

Enrolling through a virtual design, the prospective study's participants ranged in age from roughly 18 to 89 years and lived across about two dozen United States geographic areas. In the prospective study, participants were assigned to cohorts based on the clinical history participants reported in a screening survey and a study questionnaire. Recovered participants in ImmuneRACE Cohort 3 were defined by two consecutive negative NP/OP PCR tests, clearance by a healthcare professional, or resolution of symptoms. In the prospective study, whole blood, serum and a nasopharyngeal or oropharyngeal swab were collected from each participant by mobile phlebotomists. Prospective study participants could optionally give additional blood draws and questionnaires over a roughly 2-month period. Blood samples from the prospective study were shipped frozen or at room temperature prior to DNA extraction.

The material sequenced was PBMCs or T cells enriched from blood (not recorded which). Recombination connected TRBV9 to TRBJ2-7, with TRBD2 perhaps the D gene, on 6 matching bases. The sequence derives from a man aged 35 to 55 who had recovered from COVID-19. The DNA sequence reads TGTGCCAGCAGCGTAGGAGGAGGGGCCTACGAGCAGTACTTC. This is translated as CASSVGGGAYEQYF.